The 23 T cell receptor beta chains given below trace back to one sample, sequenced in a study of cytomegalovirus exposure and HLA in healthy donors. 60 Vbeta and 13 Jbeta primers were used in PCR. Sequencing used immunoSEQ multiplex PCR; TCRdb keeps in-frame clones, though not all of them. The table lists over 95,000 clones, 75% to 80% of them singletons, with 7.7% in the top ten. Source material: PBMCs. The receptors were sampled from a female donor in good health and CMV-seronegative.

V usage is TRBV18 and J usage is TRBJ1-1; TRBD1 is a possible D gene (5 bases). Trimming took off 6 bases at V and 1 base at J, with 9 bases between the two ends. The V gene's germline CDR1 is KGHSH and CDR2 LQKENI. The CDR3 consists of 13 residues. CDR3 residues: CASSTGQNTEAFF. The CDR3 DNA reads TGTGCCAGCTCGACTGGACAGAACACTGAAGCTTTCTTT.

V gene TRBV6-5 combines with J gene TRBJ1-1; D is undetermined. Germline CDR1 MNHEY, CDR2 SVGAGI. Trimming removed 7 bases from V and 1 base from J, with 13 bases in between. The CDR3 is 14 amino acids. DNA for the CDR3: TGTGCCAGCATCTCCCGAGGTCCGAACACTGAAGCTTTCTTT. Protein: CASISRGPNTEAFF.

The chain uses TRBV6-1 and TRBJ1-2, with TRBD1 matching 8 bases. CDR3 length: 12 residues. The junction had 4 bases not matched to a gene; V was cut back by 6 bases and J by 7 bases. From germline, CDR1 is MNHNS and CDR2 SASEGT. The CDR3: CASRLQGGGYTF. The CDR3 bases are TGTGCCAGCAGGCTACAGGGGGGTGGCTACACCTTC.

The J gene is TRBJ2-7, the V gene TRBV7-2; 9 bases agree with TRBD2. V gave up 1 base and J gave up 0 bases; unmatched junction bases: 4. Germline CDR1 and CDR2: SGHTA and FQGNSA. The CDR3 runs 16 residues. As DNA, the CDR3 is TGTGCCAGCAGCTTAGGACTAGCGGTTAACTCCTACGAGCAGTACTTC. The encoded protein is CASSLGLAVNSYEQYF.

The V gene is TRBV7-2, the J gene TRBJ1-1; D uncertain. Deletions cut 1 base from V and 7 bases from J, with 10 bases between. The CDR3 runs 13 residues. CDR1 and CDR2 (germline): SGHTA, FQGNSA. CDR3 sequence (DNA): TGTGCCAGCAGCTTAGGGTGGAGGAGTGAAGCTTTCTTT. Protein sequence: CASSLGWRSEAFF.

The count of this clone is one. V is TRBV30 and J is TRBJ2-1; TRBD2 matches at 9 bases. Trimming took 0 bases from V and 6 from J; bases not matched to a gene: 6. Per germline, CDR1 GTSNPN and CDR2 SVGIG (reference sequence). This CDR3 contains 15 residues. The CDR3 reads CAWSVVAGGPNEQFF. The CDR3 bases are TGTGCCTGGAGTGTTGTTGCGGGGGGGCCCAATGAGCAGTTCTTC.

V usage is TRBV19 and J usage is TRBJ1-5; D ambiguous. The CDR3 loop spans 15 amino acids. Trimming took 2 bases from V and 6 from J, leaving 14 bases between them. Per the germline V gene, CDR1 is LNHDA and CDR2 is SQIVND (reference sequence). CDR3 nucleotide sequence: TGTGCCAGTAGTATATCGGGATCGGGAGGTCAGCCCCAGCATTTT. Translated, it gives CASSISGSGGQPQHF.

The chain is built from TRBV6-5 and TRBJ1-2; no firm D call. V was cut by 8 bases and J by 4 bases, with 14 bases left in between. Germline V CDR1 and CDR2: MNHEY, SVGAGI. The CDR3 is made up of 13 amino acids. CDR3 DNA sequence: TGTGCCAGCGGATCAACAAGGAGCTATGGCTACACCTTC. This gives the protein CASGSTRSYGYTF.

The chain carries TRBV7-6 and TRBJ2-3; the match to TRBD1 covers 8 bases. The CDR3 runs to 15 residues. The J segment lost 3 bases and the V segment lost 2 bases, leaving 4 bases of the junction unmatched. CDR1 is SGHVS, CDR2 FNYEAQ, per germline. CDR3 sequence: CASSLTGGRTDTQYF. In DNA form, the CDR3 reads TGTGCCAGCAGCTTAACAGGGGGAAGGACAGATACGCAGTATTTT.

The gene calls are TRBV13 and TRBJ2-7; a possible D gene is TRBD1 (6 bases). Per germline, CDR1 PRHDT and CDR2 FYEKMQ (reference sequence). This CDR3 has 14 amino acids. Trimming removed 3 bases from V and 7 bases from J, with 16 bases in between. The CDR3 DNA reads as TGTGCCAGCAGCTTGAACCGGGACACCTCAGAGCAGTACTTC. Its translation: CASSLNRDTSEQYF.

The rearrangement joins TRBV7-2 to TRBJ2-3; D remains unclear. V was clipped by 5 bases and J by 6 bases, with 18 bases between them. Germline CDR1 and CDR2: SGHTA and FQGNSA. The CDR3 runs to 15 residues. The CDR3 loop is CASSMRIGTGDTQYF. In nucleotides, the CDR3 is TGTGCCAGCAGCATGCGGATTGGAACTGGGGATACGCAGTATTTT.

Note on this clone: A junction end diverges from the germline sequence, so it may reflect a read error. V and J are TRBV7-9 and TRBJ1-2; the match to TRBD1 covers 8 bases. Looked up from germline, CDR1 is SEHNR and CDR2 is FQNEAQ (reference sequence). The CDR3 has 14 amino acids. CDR3 loop: CSSSDSRGQSGYTF. In DNA, the CDR3 is TGTTCCAGCAGCGACAGCAGGGGGCAGAGTGGCTACACCTTC.

This clone was seen a few times. The V and J genes are TRBV2 and TRBJ1-1; D remains ambiguous. CDR3 length: 13 residues. Trimming pared 4 bases from V and 2 bases from J, leaving 8 bases between. CDR1 and CDR2 (germline): SNHLY, FYNNEI. The CDR3 loop is CASSATPNTEAFF. The CDR3 DNA sequence: TGTGCCAGCAGTGCGACACCAAACACTGAAGCTTTCTTT.

The chain has TRBV19 and TRBJ2-5; 8 nucleotides line up with TRBD1. Germline assignment: CDR1 LNHDA and CDR2 SQIVND (reference sequence). V was clipped by 3 bases and J by 2 bases; unmatched bases: 5. The CDR3 has 15 amino acids. The CDR3 DNA sequence: TGTGCCAGTAGTATGCAGGGGGCGCCTCAAGAGACCCAGTACTTC. This sequence encodes CASSMQGAPQETQYF.

This chain links TRBV7-6 with TRBJ1-1, with D perhaps TRBD1 (6 bases). From germline, CDR1 is SGHVS and CDR2 FNYEAQ. The V and J ends lost 4 bases and 3 bases respectively, with 15 bases between them. There are 15 residues in the CDR3. This CDR3 is CASSSQGGRDTEAFF. The CDR3 DNA follows: TGTGCCAGCAGCTCACAGGGAGGGAGGGACACTGAAGCTTTCTTT.

The rearrangement joins TRBV5-4 to TRBJ2-1, with D uncertain. CDR1 is SGHNT and CDR2 is YYREEE in the germline V gene (reference sequence). This CDR3 has 14 residues. V was pared by 0 bases and J by 9 bases, with 13 bases between. The CDR3: CASSLGLVVTEQFF. CDR3 sequence (DNA): TGTGCCAGCAGCTTGGGGCTAGTCGTCACTGAGCAGTTCTTC. Supplemented by reference TRBV5-4 and TRBJ2-1, the full variable domain reads ETGVTQSPTHLIKTRGQQVTLRCSSQSGHNTVSWYQQALGQGPQFIFQYYREEENGRGNFPPRFSGLQFPNYSSELNVNALELDDSALYLCASSLGLVVTEQFFGPGTRLTVL.

V usage is TRBV9 and J usage is TRBJ2-4; possible D gene TRBD1, 7 bases. CDR3 length: 17 amino acids. The V gene's germline CDR1 is SGDLS and CDR2 YYNGEE. V lost 0 bases and J 3 bases, leaving 16 bases between the germline ends. The CDR3 bases are TGTGCCAGCAGCGTAGCTGGGCAGGGGGGAGGCAAAAACATTCAGTACTTC. This sequence encodes CASSVAGQGGGKNIQYF.

This clone came up once. J is TRBJ2-7 and V is TRBV5-1, with D tentatively TRBD1 (7 bases). Germline-derived CDR1 and CDR2 are SGHRS and YFSETQ. The length of the CDR3 is 18 residues. Between the trimmed V and J ends, which lost 4 bases and 2 bases, there was a span of 25 bases. The CDR3 DNA is TGCGCCAGCAGCGACGATACCCGCGGGACAGTGATGACCTACGAGCAGTACTTC. Amino acids: CASSDDTRGTVMTYEQYF.

The genes are TRBV6-6 and TRBJ1-4, with D perhaps TRBD1 (6 bases). Germline CDR1 MNHNY, CDR2 SVGAGI (reference sequence). The CDR3 is made up of 14 amino acids. The V end lost 9 bases, the J end lost 8 bases, and 19 bases lay between the germline ends. The CDR3 DNA reads TGTGCCAGTCTAACCGGACAGTCGGGGGAAAAACTGTTTTTT. Protein product: CASLTGQSGEKLFF.

The chain recombines TRBV5-1 with TRBJ2-1, with TRBD1 matching 10 bases. The ends lost 3 bases at V and 0 bases at J; junction bases unmatched: 21. Germline loops: CDR1 SGHRS, CDR2 YFSETQ. The CDR3 is 22 amino acids. For the CDR3, the DNA is TGCGCCAGCAGCTCCCAAAATACCGGGACAGGGGTTCCCCTCAGCTCCTACAATGAGCAGTTCTTC. Its protein is CASSSQNTGTGVPLSSYNEQFF. The whole variable domain, remainder taken from reference TRBV5-1 and TRBJ2-1, is KAGVTQTPRYLIKTRGQQVTLSCSPISGHRSVSWYQQTPGQGLQFLFEYFSETQRNKGNFPGRFSGRQFSNSRSEMNVSTLELGDSALYLCASSSQNTGTGVPLSSYNEQFFGPGTRLTVL.

The CDR3 DNA reads TGTGCCAGCTCACCACCGAAGGGGGCCAGCTCCTACGAGCAGTACTTC. Protein: CASSPPKGASSYEQYF. The chain has TRBV18 and TRBJ2-7, with 7 bases matching TRBD1. The CDR3 runs 16 residues. With V trimmed by 0 bases and J by 0 bases, 5 bases remained unmatched. Germline V CDR1 and CDR2: KGHSH, LQKENI.

The chain uses TRBV28 and TRBJ2-4; 7 nucleotides agree with TRBD1. V gave up 2 bases and J gave up 5 bases; unmatched junction bases: 3. The CDR3 extends over 14 amino acids. Germline V gene sequence: CDR1 MDHEN, CDR2 SYDVKM. CDR3 coding DNA: TGTGCCAGCAGTTTACAGGGGGTCCAAAACATTCAGTACTTC. Translated, it gives CASSLQGVQNIQYF.

This chain connects TRBV2 to TRBJ1-5; TRBD1 matches 8 bases. The V gene's germline CDR1 is SNHLY and CDR2 FYNNEI. The junction had 5 bases not matched to a gene; V was cut back by 6 bases and J by 7 bases. This CDR3 contains 13 residues. The CDR3 here is CASRYRGSQPQHF. The CDR3 coding sequence is TGTGCCAGCAGGTACAGGGGGTCCCAGCCCCAGCATTTT.